The source of this T cell receptor beta chain is a study of CDR3 diversity in severe acne. Germline assignment: CDR1 MRHNA and CDR2 SNTAGT. The CDR3 is 14 residues long. Trimming left V 8 bases short and J 1 base short, with 12 bases between. TCRdb processed the PCR reads anew with MiXCR; each CDR3 protein has one entry. The table shows more than 85,000 distinct CDR3 sequences, with 45% to 50% occurring only once. The chain is built from TRBV6-4 and TRBJ2-1, with D maybe TRBD2 (5 bases). The TCR originated in a male donor in good health, serving as a control. Sequencing input: blood. CDR3 in amino acids: CASLDWRSYNEQFF. The CDR3 nucleotides read TGTGCCAGCCTGGACTGGCGGTCCTACAATGAGCAGTTCTTC.